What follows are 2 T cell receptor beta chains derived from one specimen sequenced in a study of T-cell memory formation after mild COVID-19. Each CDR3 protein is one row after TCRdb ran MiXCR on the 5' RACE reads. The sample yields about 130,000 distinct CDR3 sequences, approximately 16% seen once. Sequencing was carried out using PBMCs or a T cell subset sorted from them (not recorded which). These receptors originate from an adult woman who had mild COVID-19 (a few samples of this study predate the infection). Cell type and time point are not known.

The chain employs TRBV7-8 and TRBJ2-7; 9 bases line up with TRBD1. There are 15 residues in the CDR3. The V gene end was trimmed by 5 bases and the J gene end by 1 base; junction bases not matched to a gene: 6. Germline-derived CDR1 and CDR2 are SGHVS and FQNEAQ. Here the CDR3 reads CASSPGTGLSYEQYF. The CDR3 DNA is TGTGCCAGCAGCCCAGGGACAGGGTTATCCTACGAGCAGTACTTC.

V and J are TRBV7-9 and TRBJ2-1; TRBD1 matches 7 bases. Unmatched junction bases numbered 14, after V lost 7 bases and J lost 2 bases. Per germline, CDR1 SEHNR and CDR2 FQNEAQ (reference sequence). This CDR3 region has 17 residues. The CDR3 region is CASTSINRGSAYNEQFF. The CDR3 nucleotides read TGTGCCAGCACCTCGATCAACAGGGGAAGCGCCTACAATGAGCAGTTCTTC.